The sample holds a few counts of the clone carrying this T cell receptor beta chain. Antigen unknown. This entry is derived from a study of CD8 T cells in ankylosing spondylitis. Study-wide points: Matched synovial fluid from ankylosing spondylitis patients was reported to be enriched for disease-linked clones. Seemingly characteristic of ankylosing spondylitis blood was a TCR beta motif consisting of about 8 highly homologous variants.

Trimming cost V 3 bases and J 5 bases, with 5 bases left between them. Germline values: CDR1 LGHDT, CDR2 YNNKEL (reference sequence). The CDR3 runs 11 residues. TCRdb reprocessed the 5' RACE reads via MiXCR and lists one record per CDR3 protein. This table holds over 400,000 distinct CDR3 sequences, around 26% found once. Sequencing used blood, either unsorted or a sorted T cell fraction (not recorded which). This TCR derives from a male donor with ankylosing spondylitis. This chain uses TRBV3-1 with TRBJ2-7; no clear D gene. CDR3 sequence (DNA): TGTGCCAGCAGCCAGACGGACGAGCAGTACTTC. Translating it yields CASSQTDEQYF.